This T cell receptor beta chain was recovered during a study of OX40 agonist ivuxolimab in advanced cancers. Study information: Patients were given ivuxolimab, an antibody that agonizes OX40 (CD134). Head and neck, renal cell, melanoma or hepatocellular carcinoma were the cancers that dose-escalation patients had. Earlier anti-PD-1, anti-PD-L1 or anti-CTLA-4 therapy was permitted; roughly 40% had received some.

This clone was observed a single time. Its specificity is unknown. Profiled with immunoSEQ multiplex PCR; TCRdb holds only in-frame clones, not every one. The table has approximately 77,000 clones, around 90% seen once. Study-wide results and caveats: Partial responders at 0.1-3.0 mg/kg had among the lowest clonal expansion.

V was pared by 7 bases and J by 3 bases, with 10 bases of the junction left unmatched. The CDR3 sequence is 15 residues long. From germline, CDR1 is MNHNY and CDR2 SVGAGI (reference sequence). The TCR originated in an adult with an advanced solid tumor such as melanoma, head and neck, liver or kidney cancer. The chain employs TRBV6-6 and TRBJ2-7, with TRBD2 matching over 9 bases. The sequenced sample was CD4+ or CD8+ T cells sorted from blood, obtained in a trial of the OX40 agonist ivuxolimab. CDR3 residues: CASTSVVAGVYEQYF. CDR3 coding DNA: TGTGCCAGCACCTCCGTCGTAGCGGGAGTCTACGAGCAGTACTTC.